The 21 T cell receptor beta chains below were found in one sample sequenced in a study of blood T cell repertoires in COVID-19. Produced via immunoSEQ multiplex PCR; TCRdb's table is partial and in-frame only. The table records about 100,000 clones, more than 70% of them present only once. Sequenced input: peripheral blood. The receptor set was obtained from a human donor in a cohort sampled during active COVID-19.

J is TRBJ2-1 and V is TRBV15, with 12 positions matching TRBD2. This CDR3 spans 20 amino acids. Germline loops: CDR1 LNHNV, CDR2 YYDKDF (reference sequence). V lost 3 bases to trimming and J lost 0 bases; unmatched junction nucleotides: 12. The chain's CDR3 is CATSRRRGLTSGSSYNEQFF. The CDR3 nucleotides read TGTGCCACCAGCAGGCGCCGGGGCTTGACTAGCGGGAGCTCCTACAATGAGCAGTTCTTC.

J is TRBJ2-6 and V is TRBV5-1; TRBD2 matches 10 bases. The ends lost 4 bases at V and 0 bases at J; junction bases unmatched: 10. The germline CDR1 and CDR2 sequences are SGHRS and YFSETQ. This CDR3 has 19 amino acids. CDR3 DNA: TGCGCCAGCAGCCCTCTCGCAGCGGGGGGGACCTCTGGGGCCAACGTCCTGACTTTC. This codes for CASSPLAAGGTSGANVLTF.

This sequence joins TRBV2 and TRBJ1-2, with D possibly TRBD1 on 5 matching bases. CDR1 is SNHLY and CDR2 is FYNNEI in the germline V gene. V was cut by 11 bases and J by 2 bases, with 15 bases left in between. CDR3 size: 13 residues. Here the CDR3 DNA reads TGTGCCGCGGGGCAGGACACCAACTATGGCTACACCTTC. Translated: CAAGQDTNYGYTF.

This chain uses TRBV29-1 with TRBJ2-7; unclear D gene. V was cut by 5 bases and J by 0 bases, with 11 bases left in between. Germline lookup yields CDR1 SQVTM and CDR2 ANQGSEA. This CDR3 has 13 residues. In DNA, the CDR3 is TGCAGCGTTCGAACACAGAGCTCCTACGAGCAGTACTTC. It is translated as CSVRTQSSYEQYF.

The chain links TRBV18 to TRBJ1-2, with TRBD1 as a possible D gene (5 bases). Germline V gene sequence: CDR1 KGHSH, CDR2 LQKENI. CDR3 size: 14 residues. V was trimmed by 6 bases and J by 2 bases, leaving 13 bases between them. The CDR3 loop is CASSGSGGNYGYTF. In DNA, the CDR3 is TGTGCCAGCTCGGGATCTGGGGGGAACTATGGCTACACCTTC.

The chain recombines TRBV5-1 with TRBJ2-5; 14 nucleotides line up with TRBD2. The length of the CDR3 is 16 residues. The germline V gene encodes CDR1 SGHRS and CDR2 YFSETQ. Trimming cost V 0 bases and J 6 bases; bases outside gene matches: 4. CDR3 nucleotides: TGCGCCAGCAGCTTGGGACTAGCGGGAGGGCGGCAGACCCAGTACTTC. It yields the protein CASSLGLAGGRQTQYF. The variable domain in full, completed from reference TRBV5-1 and TRBJ2-5, reads KAGVTQTPRYLIKTRGQQVTLSCSPISGHRSVSWYQQTPGQGLQFLFEYFSETQRNKGNFPGRFSGRQFSNSRSEMNVSTLELGDSALYLCASSLGLAGGRQTQYFGPGTRLLVL.

The chain employs TRBV4-3 and TRBJ2-2; 8 bases line up with TRBD1. V was pared by 0 bases and J by 4 bases, with 7 bases of the junction left unmatched. Germline V gene lookup returns CDR1 LGHNA and CDR2 YSLEER. The CDR3 spans 17 residues. CDR3 protein: CASSQDFGQGGTGELFF. The CDR3 nucleotides read TGCGCCAGCAGCCAAGATTTTGGACAGGGAGGCACCGGGGAGCTGTTTTTT.

This clone was found once. The rearrangement links TRBV11-2 to TRBJ1-1; possible D gene TRBD1, 5 bases. The CDR3 is made up of 15 amino acids. Germline V gene sequence: CDR1 SGHAT, CDR2 FQNNGV. The ends were cut back, 5 bases at V and 4 bases at J, with 17 bases in the middle. This CDR3 is CASSRGRGAGTEAFF. In DNA form, the CDR3 reads TGTGCCAGCAGCCGCGGGAGGGGAGCGGGCACTGAAGCTTTCTTT.

V and J are TRBV9 and TRBJ2-7; possibly TRBD2 for D (6 bases). The CDR3 consists of 14 residues. V lost 0 bases and J lost 6, with 13 bases in between. In germline, CDR1 is SGDLS, CDR2 YYNGEE. For the CDR3, the DNA is TGTGCCAGCAGCGTAGACGTAGCCGGGGGCGAGCAGTACTTC. Its translation is CASSVDVAGGEQYF.

This clone showed up just a few times. V is TRBV5-1 and J is TRBJ1-5; D not certain. The CDR3 covers 14 residues. Germline V lookup: CDR1 SGHRS, CDR2 YFSETQ. The germline V and J ends were trimmed by 3 bases and 2 bases, with 9 bases remaining between them. This chain's CDR3 is CASSSEGGNQPQHF. The CDR3 bases are TGCGCCAGCAGCTCGGAGGGAGGCAATCAGCCCCAGCATTTT.

The rearrangement uses TRBV11-3 and TRBJ2-3; TRBD2 matches 13 bases. The CDR3 loop spans 16 amino acids. V lost 4 bases to trimming and J lost 0 bases; unmatched junction nucleotides: 1. Germline CDR1 and CDR2: SGHNT and YENEEA. In DNA form, the CDR3 reads TGTGCCAGCAGCTCGGGACTAGCGGGGAGCACAGATACGCAGTATTTT. Its translation: CASSSGLAGSTDTQYF.

This chain links TRBV5-8 with TRBJ2-5; 11 positions match TRBD1. J was trimmed by 1 base and V by 3 bases; bases with no gene match: 2. CDR1 SGHTS and CDR2 YDEGEE come from the germline V gene. The CDR3 sequence is 15 residues long. The CDR3 nucleotides are TGTGCCAGCAGCTCCGGGACAGGGGGCCAAGAGACCCAGTACTTC. Amino acids: CASSSGTGGQETQYF.

This clone was detected a few times. The chain's CDR3 is CASSIGQGAGYTF. CDR3 sequence (DNA): TGTGCCAGCAGTATAGGACAGGGCGCTGGCTACACCTTC. The chain has TRBV5-4 and TRBJ1-2; TRBD1 aligns across 8 bases. The CDR3 has 13 residues. The V gene's germline CDR1 is SGHNT and CDR2 YYREEE (reference sequence). The trim removed 5 bases at V and 7 bases at J, leaving 7 bases unmatched.

CDR3: CASSKFPPVHEQYF. The CDR3 nucleotides read TGTGCCAGCAGCAAATTCCCACCGGTGCACGAGCAGTACTTC. The V call is TRBV21-1, the J call TRBJ2-7; the D segment call TRBD2 is taken from the table without a DNA check. TRBV21-1 is a documented pseudogene. This CDR3 comprises 14 residues.

The chain links TRBV10-3 to TRBJ1-4; D is ambiguous. V was trimmed by 0 bases and J by 7 bases, leaving 9 bases between them. CDR1 and CDR2 (germline): ENHRY, SYGVKD. The CDR3 consists of 14 residues. The CDR3 coding sequence is TGTGCCATCAGTGAGTCCTCGGGAGGTGAAAAACTGTTTTTT. Protein sequence: CAISESSGGEKLFF.

This chain links TRBV5-1 with TRBJ2-3; D may be TRBD2 (7 bases). This CDR3 comprises 18 residues. Germline assignment: CDR1 SGHRS and CDR2 YFSETQ. V was clipped by 4 bases and J by 2 bases, with 23 bases between them. The CDR3 sequence: CASSGGLGASGLTDTQYF. The CDR3 bases are TGCGCCAGCAGCGGGGGGCTTGGGGCTAGCGGCCTCACAGATACGCAGTATTTT. Complete variable domain (other parts from reference TRBV5-1 and TRBJ2-3): KAGVTQTPRYLIKTRGQQVTLSCSPISGHRSVSWYQQTPGQGLQFLFEYFSETQRNKGNFPGRFSGRQFSNSRSEMNVSTLELGDSALYLCASSGGLGASGLTDTQYFGPGTRLTVL.

This sequence joins TRBV13 and TRBJ2-3; a possible D gene is TRBD1 (7 bases). Germline loops: CDR1 PRHDT, CDR2 FYEKMQ (reference sequence). The CDR3 is made up of 13 amino acids. V was shortened by 5 bases and J by 11 bases, with 17 bases between the two germline ends. The chain's CDR3 is CASSGGGGGVQYF. The CDR3 region has the DNA TGTGCCAGCAGCGGCGGTGGAGGGGGCGTGCAGTATTTT.

This clone has a single count. The same CDR3 can be traced to other DNA sequences in this sample. This chain links TRBV11-2 with TRBJ2-7; 7 bases are a match to TRBD2. CDR3 length equals 12 residues. V lost 3 bases and J lost 4; bases outside the gene matches: 0. Germline lookup yields CDR1 SGHAT and CDR2 FQNNGV. Here the CDR3 DNA reads TGTGCCAGCAGCTTCGGGGGGTACGAGCAGTACTTC. Amino acid sequence: CASSFGGYEQYF.

The J gene is TRBJ1-5, the V gene TRBV7-9, with 7 bases that match TRBD1. Germline V gene sequence: CDR1 SEHNR, CDR2 FQNEAQ (reference sequence). The CDR3 is made up of 15 amino acids. Losses at the gene ends were 4 bases for V and 2 bases for J; bases not matched to a gene: 5. The CDR3 here is CASSSGGFGNQPQHF. In DNA, the CDR3 is TGTGCCAGCAGCTCAGGGGGTTTCGGCAATCAGCCCCAGCATTTT.

This clone has more than one count but fewer than ten. This rearrangement joins TRBV7-7 to TRBJ2-2; 12 positions match TRBD1. This CDR3 region has 17 residues. Unmatched junction bases numbered 8, after V lost 5 bases and J lost 4 bases. Per the germline V gene, CDR1 is SSHAT and CDR2 is FNYEAQ (reference sequence). The CDR3 DNA follows: TGTGCCAGCAGCCCCGGGACAGGGGGCCGCCGCACCGGGGAGCTGTTTTTT. The encoded protein is CASSPGTGGRRTGELFF. Variable domain in full (rest from reference TRBV7-7 and TRBJ2-2): GAGVSQSPRYKVTKRGQDVTLRCDPISSHATLYWYQQALGQGPEFLTYFNYEAQPDKSGLPSDRFSAERPEGSISTLTIQRTEQRDSAMYRCASSPGTGGRRTGELFFGEGSRLTVL.

The chain employs TRBV6-1 and TRBJ1-1; tentative D call: TRBD1 (5 bases). The ends were cut back, 3 bases at V and 10 bases at J, with 9 bases in the middle. The CDR3 consists of 11 residues. In germline, CDR1 is MNHNS, CDR2 SASEGT. CDR3 sequence reads: CASSDRVRAFF. The CDR3 DNA follows: TGTGCCAGCAGTGACAGGGTCAGAGCTTTCTTT.